This T cell receptor (beta chain) was profiled in a study of control samples from healthy donors and cancer patients. CDR3 length equals 15 residues. Germline loops: CDR1 SNHLY, CDR2 FYNNEI. V was pared by 4 bases and J by 7 bases, with 9 bases of the junction left unmatched. This clone was detected once. Other DNA sequences in the same sample also yield this CDR3. Sequencing used immunoSEQ multiplex PCR; TCRdb keeps in-frame clones, though not all of them. The sample lists under 55,000 clones, roughly 80% occurring once. J is TRBJ1-5 and V is TRBV2; TRBD1 matches 8 bases. The source is a man in his 70s in good health. Material for sequencing was blood. CDR3 amino acids: CASSAQGGGGQPQHF. In DNA, the CDR3 is TGTGCCAGCAGTGCACAGGGGGGAGGGGGGCAGCCCCAGCATTTT.